The 16 T cell receptor beta chains below were found in one sample sequenced in a study of blood T cell repertoires in COVID-19. The protocol was immunoSEQ multiplex PCR, while the TCRdb copy is restricted to in-frame clones and leaves out a portion. Of just under 60,000 clones listed, around nine tenths were seen once; the top ten hold about 4.4%. Sequencing was done on a sample of peripheral blood. These receptors all come from a man aged 55 to 69 with acute or convalescent COVID-19.

The V call is TRBV5-1, the J call TRBJ2-7; a weak D match, TRBD2 (6 bases). V dropped 3 bases and J dropped 3 bases, with 16 bases sitting between them. This CDR3 has 15 amino acids. The germline CDR1 and CDR2 sequences are SGHRS and YFSETQ. CDR3 nucleotide sequence: TGCGCCAGCAGCTATGAGGTAGCGGTAGTCTACGAGCAGTACTTC. The encoded protein is CASSYEVAVVYEQYF.

The chain uses TRBV24-1 and TRBJ1-3; 7 bases align to TRBD1. The CDR3 runs to 17 residues. Germline trimming cut 2 bases from V and 1 base from J; bases unmatched to any gene: 7. Germline V gene sequence: CDR1 KGHDR, CDR2 SFDVKD. The CDR3 nucleotides read TGTGCCACCAGTGATTCTGCGACAGGGTCTTCTGGAAACACCATATATTTT. Its protein is CATSDSATGSSGNTIYF.

The chain uses TRBV7-9 and TRBJ1-2; D gene ambiguous. CDR3 length: 15 residues. Germline V gene data show CDR1 as SEHNR and CDR2 as FQNEAQ (reference sequence). Trimming took 1 base from V and 1 from J, leaving 10 bases between them. CDR3 bases: TGTGCCAGCAGCTTAGAACTCAGGCATAACTATGGCTACACCTTC. Translated: CASSLELRHNYGYTF.

The DNA for the CDR3 is TGCGCCAGCAGCTTAGGGGACACTACATCTAGCTATGGCTACACCTTC. Its translation: CASSLGDTTSSYGYTF. V usage is TRBV5-1 and J usage is TRBJ1-2; tentatively, D is TRBD1 (6 bases). Germline lookup yields CDR1 SGHRS and CDR2 YFSETQ. The CDR3 sequence is 16 residues long. V dropped 2 bases and J dropped 4 bases, with 18 bases sitting between them. Complete variable domain (other parts from reference TRBV5-1 and TRBJ1-2): KAGVTQTPRYLIKTRGQQVTLSCSPISGHRSVSWYQQTPGQGLQFLFEYFSETQRNKGNFPGRFSGRQFSNSRSEMNVSTLELGDSALYLCASSLGDTTSSYGYTFGSGTRLTVV.

The V gene is TRBV6-6, the J gene TRBJ1-6; D perhaps matches TRBD1 (6 bases). The CDR3 extends over 14 amino acids. Germline V gives CDR1 MNHNY, CDR2 SVGAGI (reference sequence). With 7 bases removed from V and 7 bases from J, the gap between germline ends came to 14 bases. CDR3 DNA: TGTGCCAGCAATGAACAGGGTTTAAATTCACCCCTCCACTTT. It codes for CASNEQGLNSPLHF.

The chain has TRBV27 and TRBJ1-2, with TRBD1 identical over 7 bases. J gave up 2 bases and V 6 bases, and 6 bases lay outside the gene matches. This CDR3 contains 14 residues. Germline CDR1 reads MNHEY; CDR2 reads SMNVEV (reference sequence). The CDR3 sequence is CASSANRGNYGYTF. DNA of the CDR3: TGTGCCAGCAGCGCAAACAGGGGAAACTATGGCTACACCTTC.

The chain carries TRBV13 and TRBJ2-7, with D possibly matching TRBD2 (6 bases). Germline V gene data show CDR1 as PRHDT and CDR2 as FYEKMQ (reference sequence). V was shortened by 0 bases and J by 3 bases, with 9 bases between the two germline ends. The CDR3 spans 14 residues. CDR3 coding DNA: TGTGCCAGCAGCTTAGGCGGGGGATTCTACGAGCAGTACTTC. Its protein product is CASSLGGGFYEQYF.

The chain combines TRBV28 with TRBJ1-3; D unresolved. The CDR3 extends over 13 amino acids. The germline V gene has CDR1 MDHEN and CDR2 SYDVKM. V shed 2 bases and J shed 10 bases, with 12 bases lying between them. CDR3 amino acids: CASSLDVGGTIYF. CDR3 DNA: TGTGCCAGCAGTTTAGACGTCGGAGGGACCATATATTTT.

Points on this clone: Other DNA sequences in the same sample also yield this CDR3. This chain joins TRBV5-1 and TRBJ2-5; 13 bases map to TRBD2. Trimming took 2 bases from V and 5 from J; bases not matched to a gene: 6. Per the germline V gene, CDR1 is SGHRS and CDR2 is YFSETQ. The CDR3 runs to 16 residues. CDR3 residues: CASSLGLAGVGETQYF. In DNA, the CDR3 is TGCGCCAGCAGCTTAGGACTAGCGGGAGTTGGTGAGACCCAGTACTTC.

V gene TRBV5-5 combines with J gene TRBJ2-1; D is undetermined. CDR1 SGHKS and CDR2 YYEKEE come from the germline V gene (reference sequence). This CDR3 is built from 12 residues. V was clipped by 1 base and J by 6 bases, with 5 bases between them. Here the CDR3 reads CASSLLLNEQFF. The CDR3 nucleotides read TGTGCCAGCAGCTTGCTCCTCAATGAGCAGTTCTTC.

Here the CDR3 DNA reads TGTGCCAGTAGTAGGAACCCGGGACAGGGTGGAGAGACCCAGTACTTC. Translated, it gives CASSRNPGQGGETQYF. The chain employs TRBV19 and TRBJ2-5, with 9 bases fitting TRBD1. Trimming at V came to 4 bases and at J to 4 bases, leaving 10 bases not matched to a gene. The CDR3 is made up of 16 amino acids. The germline V gene has CDR1 LNHDA and CDR2 SQIVND (reference sequence).

The rearrangement joins TRBV25-1 to TRBJ1-3; the D is unclear. Germline lookup yields CDR1 MGHDK and CDR2 SYGVNS. The CDR3 contains 13 residues. The V end was cut by 4 bases, the J end by 0 bases, with 4 bases between. CDR3 amino acids: CASSVSSGNTIYF. CDR3 nucleotide sequence: TGTGCCAGCAGTGTCAGCTCTGGAAACACCATATATTTT.

The rearrangement joins TRBV18 to TRBJ2-1, with 7 bases fitting TRBD2. V dropped 3 bases and J dropped 0; count of bases not matched to a gene: 11. The V gene's germline CDR1 is KGHSH and CDR2 LQKENI. This CDR3 comprises 18 residues. CDR3 sequence (DNA): TGTGCCAGCTCACCGCTGACTGGGCGGGAGAGCTCCTACAATGAGCAGTTCTTC. Translating gives CASSPLTGRESSYNEQFF.

This clone has only a few counts. V is TRBV28 and J is TRBJ1-6, with TRBD1 matching over 9 bases. Germline V gene lookup returns CDR1 MDHEN and CDR2 SYDVKM. Unmatched junction bases numbered 4, after V lost 7 bases and J lost 3 bases. The CDR3 loop spans 15 amino acids. CDR3 nucleotides: TGTGCCAGCACTGGACAGGGGAGCTATAATTCACCCCTCCACTTT. Protein sequence: CASTGQGSYNSPLHF.

This rearrangement joins TRBV7-8 to TRBJ2-2; D is perhaps TRBD2 (6 bases). This CDR3 region has 16 residues. V was clipped by 0 bases and J by 4 bases, with 12 bases between them. The germline V gene has CDR1 SGHVS and CDR2 FQNEAQ. The CDR3 reads CASSLAIAAFTGELFF. CDR3 in DNA: TGTGCCAGCAGCTTAGCGATAGCGGCTTTCACCGGGGAGCTGTTTTTT.

This clone was found a few times. The gene calls are TRBV5-1 and TRBJ1-1; 9 bases line up with TRBD1. CDR3 length: 17 residues. The V and J ends lost 4 bases and 3 bases, in that order; junction bases with no gene match: 13. CDR1 and CDR2 (germline): SGHRS, YFSETQ. CDR3 coding DNA: TGCGCCAGCAGCCCGAGGGGGACAGGGCGACAGGACACTGAAGCTTTCTTT. Translating it yields CASSPRGTGRQDTEAFF.